These 4 T cell receptor beta chains came from one sample sequenced in a study of shared clonotypes between healthy human individuals. Generated by immunoSEQ multiplex PCR, the TCRdb table keeps only in-frame clones and is missing some. The data show roughly 2 million clones, roughly 94% seen once. What was sequenced was naive CD4+ T cells sorted from blood. Described subset: CD45RA+ positively selected. These TCRs come from a man aged 18 to 29 in good health.

The chain employs TRBV7-9 and TRBJ2-7, with no clear D. The CDR3 has 13 residues. Germline CDR1 SEHNR, CDR2 FQNEAQ (reference sequence). The V and J ends lost 2 bases and 2 bases respectively, with 7 bases between them. The CDR3 sequence is CASSLSQPYEQYF. The CDR3 DNA sequence: TGTGCCAGCAGCTTATCCCAGCCCTACGAGCAGTACTTC.

Comment on this clone: The sample holds other DNA sequences that translate to the same CDR3. The chain combines TRBV18 with TRBJ1-1, with 8 bases fitting TRBD1. The CDR3 extends over 14 amino acids. Germline loops: CDR1 KGHSH, CDR2 LQKENI. V shed 3 bases, J shed 2 bases, and the junction held 2 bases outside the gene matches. As DNA, the CDR3 is TGTGCCAGCTCACCGACAGGGGCAAACACTGAAGCTTTCTTT. It yields the protein CASSPTGANTEAFF. The full variable domain, completed using reference TRBV18 and TRBJ1-1, is NAGVMQNPRHLVRRRGQEARLRCSPMKGHSHVYWYRQLPEEGLKFMVYLQKENIIDESGMPKERFSAEFPKEGPSILRIQQVVRGDSAAYFCASSPTGANTEAFFGQGTRLTVV.

Points on this clone: The sample carries other DNA sequences with the same CDR3. V usage is TRBV6-5 and J usage is TRBJ1-6; 10 bases are shared with TRBD1. The CDR3 totals 15 residues. The V and J ends lost 2 bases and 6 bases, in that order; junction bases with no gene match: 1. From germline, CDR1 is MNHEY and CDR2 SVGAGI. The CDR3 spells CASSYRDRGNSPLHF. As DNA, the CDR3 is TGTGCCAGCAGTTACCGGGACAGGGGTAATTCACCCCTCCACTTT.

The chain recombines TRBV5-4 with TRBJ2-7, with 7 bases fitting TRBD1. The junction had 6 bases not matched to a gene; V was cut back by 1 base and J by 2 bases. The CDR3 totals 15 residues. Germline V gives CDR1 SGHNT, CDR2 YYREEE (reference sequence). The CDR3 protein is CASSLTGQGAYEQYF. The CDR3 DNA is TGTGCCAGCAGCTTGACCGGCCAGGGGGCCTACGAGCAGTACTTC.